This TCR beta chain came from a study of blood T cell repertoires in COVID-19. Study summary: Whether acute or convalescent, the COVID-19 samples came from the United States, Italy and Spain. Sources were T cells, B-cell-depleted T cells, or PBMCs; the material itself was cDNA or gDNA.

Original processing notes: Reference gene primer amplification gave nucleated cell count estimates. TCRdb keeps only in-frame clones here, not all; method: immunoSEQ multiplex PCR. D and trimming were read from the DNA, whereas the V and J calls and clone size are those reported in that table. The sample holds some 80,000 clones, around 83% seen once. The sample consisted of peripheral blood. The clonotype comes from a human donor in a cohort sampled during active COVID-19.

The DNA for the CDR3 is TGTGCCACCCCTGGACTAGCGGGGGCCTTGGCCACAGATACGCAGTATTTT. The encoded protein is CATPGLAGALATDTQYF. The V call is TRBV27, the J call TRBJ2-3; TRBD2 aligns across 13 bases. The V gene's germline CDR1 is MNHEY and CDR2 SMNVEV (reference sequence). J lost 2 bases, V lost 10 bases, and 12 bases had no gene match. There are 17 residues in the CDR3.